Sequencing of this TCR beta chain was carried out in a study of beta chain features in type 1 diabetes. Sequenced material consisted of expressed TCRB transcripts (all of the isolated RNA was reverse transcribed). Profiling relied on immunoSEQ multiplex PCR, and the TCRdb table lists in-frame clones only, not all of them. The profile shows more than 300,000 clones, about 16% of them singletons. Study results and caveats: Patients' naive, central memory and regulatory TCRB repertoires appeared more alike than those of healthy donors. Whatever favoring of shorter templates PCR might show would apply equally to patients and controls.

For this clone: Its antigen is currently unknown.

The V and J ends lost 0 bases and 0 bases respectively, with 6 bases between them. This CDR3 region has 15 residues. Germline-derived CDR1 and CDR2 are LGHNA and YSLEER. The TCR originated in a young woman in good health. V gene TRBV4-3 combines with J gene TRBJ1-3; D unclear. Sample: naive CD4+ T cells from blood. CDR3 nucleotides: TGCGCCAGCAGCCAAGAAAGGAGCTCTGGAAACACCATATATTTT. This codes for CASSQERSSGNTIYF.